These 4 T cell receptor beta chains came from one sample sequenced in a study of blood T cell repertoires in COVID-19 (dated by TCRdb to 2018 to 2021). Library preparation used the immunoSEQ multiplex PCR assay. TCRdb holds this immuneACCESS table with in-frame rearrangements only. Some clones are missing; in checked studies, unresolved V genes explain under half, and the rest has no known cause. The sample contains 210,000 or so clones, about 83% of them found a single time. The ten most abundant clones make up around 7.3% of the sample. Sequencing used peripheral blood. Receptor source: a woman in her 50s with active or convalescent COVID-19.

The rearrangement joins TRBV27 to TRBJ1-4; D possibly corresponds to TRBD1 (5 bases). This CDR3 spans 15 amino acids. Germline assignment: CDR1 MNHEY and CDR2 SMNVEV (reference sequence). V lost 9 bases to trimming and J lost 0 bases, with 14 bases between them. The CDR3 DNA reads TGTGCCAGTGGGAGGGGCGCCGCAACTAATGAAAAACTGTTTTTT. This codes for CASGRGAATNEKLFF.

This clone was detected many times. The rearrangement links TRBV28 to TRBJ1-2; 7 positions match TRBD1. Germline CDR1 is MDHEN and CDR2 is SYDVKM. This CDR3 is 17 amino acids long. The junction had 15 bases not matched to a gene; V was cut back by 4 bases and J by 4 bases. CDR3 region: CASSSDPRQGPIYGYTF. CDR3 DNA: TGTGCCAGCAGTTCCGACCCGAGACAGGGCCCAATCTATGGCTACACCTTC.

This sequence joins TRBV6-5 and TRBJ2-5; D might be TRBD1 (5 bases). V was clipped by 0 bases and J by 5 bases, with 10 bases between them. Germline loops: CDR1 MNHEY, CDR2 SVGAGI. This CDR3 region has 14 residues. CDR3 nucleotide sequence: TGTGCCAGCAGTTACTCATGGGGCCGGGAGACCCAGTACTTC. Translating gives CASSYSWGRETQYF.

The chain is built from TRBV19 and TRBJ2-3; 11 bases map to TRBD2. J lost 3 bases, V lost 5 bases, and 4 bases had no gene match. Germline V lookup: CDR1 LNHDA, CDR2 SQIVND (reference sequence). The CDR3 covers 15 residues. DNA for the CDR3: TGTGCCAGTAGTGCGAGACTAGCGGGGACAGATACGCAGTATTTT. Translating it yields CASSARLAGTDTQYF. Variable domain in full (rest from reference TRBV19 and TRBJ2-3): DGGITQSPKYLFRKEGQNVTLSCEQNLNHDAMYWYRQDPGQGLRLIYYSQIVNDFQKGDIAEGYSVSREKKESFPLTVTSAQKNPTAFYLCASSARLAGTDTQYFGPGTRLTVL.